Reported below is one T cell receptor beta chain. Its target is unknown. The source of the sample is a study of T cell responses to AZD1222 COVID-19 vaccine. Overall study findings and caveats: AZD1222 recipients seropositive at baseline numbered only 5 or 6. Targets within unmutated variant regions were reportedly found for nearly half of spike-specific TCRs.

The protocol was immunoSEQ multiplex PCR, while the TCRdb copy is restricted to in-frame clones and leaves out a portion. Here the sample spans about 190,000 clones, 87% being singletons. The sequences come from peripheral blood, collected on day 0 of MenACWY control vaccination. The source is an adult in good health.

The CDR3 is CASSLGTGKDEQYF. Here the CDR3 DNA reads TGTGCCAGCAGTCTCGGGACAGGAAAGGACGAGCAGTACTTC. The gene calls are TRBV28 and TRBJ2-7; 8 positions match TRBD1. Trimming took 5 bases from V and 5 from J; bases not matched to a gene: 8. The length of the CDR3 is 14 residues. Germline V gene lookup returns CDR1 MDHEN and CDR2 SYDVKM.